The sequence of this TCR beta chain was determined in a study of shared clonotypes between healthy human individuals. On the study more broadly: Serving as donors were two women and three men, whose ages spanned 18 to 49.

Source study methods: Because ImmunoSEQ provided only junction sequences with no quality scores, the filtering differed. Repertoires were generated with immunoSEQ multiplex PCR, while TCRdb's copy carries only in-frame clones and drops some. The D gene and trimming were derived from the DNA, and the V and J assignments and clone size from that table. The repertoire holds about 590,000 clones, with 95% to 96% as singletons. The naive CD8 subset, CD45RO-negative cells positively selected for CCR7, excluded terminally differentiated effector memory CD45RA+ cells. All donors were Caucasian adults living in Nashville, Tennessee. This CDR3 is built from 16 residues. CDR1 and CDR2 (germline): MNHEY, SMNVEV (reference sequence). V shed 4 bases, J shed 8 bases, and the junction held 10 bases outside the gene matches.

The sequencing sample was made of naive CD8+ T cells sorted from blood. The TCR was taken from a woman aged 30 to 39 in good health. The chain employs TRBV27 and TRBJ2-1; 11 bases map to TRBD2. The CDR3, as DNA: TGTGCCAGCAGTTCCTTAGCGGGAGGGCCTGTGGATGAGCAGTTCTTC. This encodes CASSSLAGGPVDEQFF.